This paragraph reports one T cell receptor (beta chain). This specimen comes from a study of Graves' ophthalmopathy and Graves' hyperthyroidism. Amplification of TCR beta CDR3 regions used RNA transcripts. First-round RT-PCR with HTBI primers preceded a second-round multiplex PCR. TCRdb itself ran the multiplex PCR reads through MiXCR, one entry per CDR3 protein. The sample records 620,000 or so distinct CDR3 sequences, about 20% being singletons. The receptor was derived from a woman aged 18-30 years with stable Graves' hyperthyroidism. Some clones in this sample may be carry-over from other donors' samples. Sequencing used peripheral blood.

CDR3 amino acids: CASSRQQGAGNQPQHF. Written as DNA, the CDR3 is TGCGCCAGCAGCCGTCAACAGGGGGCAGGAAATCAGCCCCAGCATTTT. The chain couples TRBV4-1 to TRBJ1-5; TRBD1 agrees at 9 bases. The CDR3 covers 16 residues. The ends lost 4 bases at V and 4 bases at J; junction bases unmatched: 8. CDR1 is MGHRA and CDR2 is YSYEKL in the germline V gene.